These 17 T cell receptor beta chains originate from one sample sequenced in a study of shared clonotypes between healthy human individuals. Clones were read by immunoSEQ multiplex PCR, and TCRdb kept only the in-frame ones, dropping some. This repertoire shows roughly 2.5 million clones, approximately 90% found once; its top ten account for over 0.12%. Material: naive CD4+ T cells sorted from blood. Subset of the sample: CD45RA+ positively selected. Source of these receptors: a man aged 18 to 30 in good health.

This sequence joins TRBV5-1 and TRBJ2-6; 11 bases fit TRBD1. CDR1 and CDR2 from the germline V gene are SGHRS and YFSETQ. V lost 0 bases to trimming and J lost 4 bases; unmatched junction nucleotides: 9. The length of the CDR3 is 19 residues. The CDR3 nucleotides are TGCGCCAGCAGCTTGGCGCGGACAGGGGGCGTATCAGGGGCCAACGTCCTGACTTTC. Amino acids: CASSLARTGGVSGANVLTF.

V gene TRBV19 combines with J gene TRBJ2-7, with 9 bases fitting TRBD1. The V and J ends lost 10 bases and 1 base, in that order; junction bases with no gene match: 2. CDR3 length: 12 amino acids. Germline CDR1 is LNHDA and CDR2 is SQIVND (reference sequence). The CDR3 is CATGTGSYEQYF. The CDR3 nucleotides read TGTGCCACCGGGACAGGGTCCTACGAGCAGTACTTC.

V and J are TRBV28 and TRBJ1-6; 7 positions match TRBD1. The CDR3 sequence is 15 residues long. J lost 8 bases, V lost 3 bases, and 7 bases had no gene match. In germline, CDR1 is MDHEN, CDR2 SYDVKM. Here the CDR3 DNA reads TGTGCCAGCAGTTTCACAGGGGTTGTTGATTCACCCCTCCACTTT. Its translation: CASSFTGVVDSPLHF.

CDR3: CASSFRGRNEQFF. The CDR3 region has the DNA TGTGCCAGCAGCTTTAGGGGTCGCAATGAGCAGTTCTTC. V and J are TRBV11-2 and TRBJ2-1, with a weak D call TRBD1 (5 bases). The CDR3 has 13 residues. Trimming took off 3 bases at V and 6 bases at J, with 9 bases between the two ends. Germline lookup yields CDR1 SGHAT and CDR2 FQNNGV.

CDR3 coding DNA: TGTGCCAGCAGTTTGGATTCTGCCCTTTACGAGCAGTACTTC. It yields the protein CASSLDSALYEQYF. The chain combines TRBV28 with TRBJ2-7; D call uncertain. The V gene lost 3 bases and the J gene lost 4 bases, with 13 bases spanning the gap. Germline CDR1 reads MDHEN; CDR2 reads SYDVKM. The CDR3 consists of 14 residues.

V and J are TRBV2 and TRBJ2-7, with D perhaps TRBD1 (6 bases). V lost 8 bases, J lost 6 bases, and 14 bases lay in between. CDR3 length: 12 residues. Germline CDR1 and CDR2: SNHLY and FYNNEI. The CDR3 DNA sequence: TGTGCCAGCTCGCCGCAGGGGTCCGAGCAGTACTTC. Encoded protein: CASSPQGSEQYF.

The chain joins TRBV28 to TRBJ1-4; 12 nucleotides agree with TRBD1. CDR1 and CDR2 (germline): MDHEN, SYDVKM. The CDR3 extends over 15 amino acids. Trimming removed 6 bases from V and 4 bases from J; junction bases left unmatched: 3. CDR3 in amino acids: CASSGTGGGNEKLFF. The DNA of the CDR3 is TGTGCCAGCAGCGGGACAGGGGGCGGTAATGAAAAACTGTTTTTT.

V and J are TRBV7-6 and TRBJ2-7, with 8 bases fitting TRBD1. This CDR3 comprises 17 residues. In germline, CDR1 is SGHVS, CDR2 FNYEAQ. Losses at the gene ends were 5 bases for V and 4 bases for J; bases not matched to a gene: 16. CDR3 region: CASSLFSLGQGRYEQYF. Here the CDR3 DNA reads TGTGCCAGCAGCCTTTTCAGCCTCGGACAGGGACGATACGAGCAGTACTTC.

This clone was seen more than once but under ten times. This chain uses TRBV18 with TRBJ1-1; 7 bases are shared with TRBD1. The CDR3 length is 12 residues. Germline V lookup: CDR1 KGHSH, CDR2 LQKENI. With V trimmed by 3 bases and J by 11 bases, 6 bases remained unmatched. The CDR3 nucleotides are TGTGCCAGCTCACCCCCGACAGGGTTTGCTTTCTTT. The encoded protein is CASSPPTGFAFF.

The chain uses TRBV5-1 and TRBJ2-1; 10 bases fit TRBD2. Trimming at V came to 0 bases and at J to 9 bases, leaving 9 bases not matched to a gene. The CDR3 covers 16 residues. Germline V lookup: CDR1 SGHRS, CDR2 YFSETQ. Here the CDR3 DNA reads TGCGCCAGCAGCTTGGAAGGGCTAGCGGGAGAAATTGAGCAGTTCTTC. Translated, it gives CASSLEGLAGEIEQFF.

Here the CDR3 DNA reads TGCGCCAGCCGAGATCAGGGATCCACAGATACGCAGTATTTT. It encodes CASRDQGSTDTQYF. The chain combines TRBV4-3 with TRBJ2-3; a possible D gene is TRBD1 (5 bases). The germline gives CDR1 LGHNA, CDR2 YSLEER. With 8 bases removed from V and 2 bases from J, the gap between germline ends came to 14 bases. CDR3 length: 14 amino acids.

This clone has just a few counts. The rearrangement joins TRBV6-5 to TRBJ1-1; D gene uncertain. CDR3 length: 14 residues. The V end was cut by 6 bases, the J end by 0 bases, with 11 bases between. Germline CDR1 reads MNHEY; CDR2 reads SVGAGI. CDR3 in amino acids: CASSEHDLNTEAFF. DNA of the CDR3: TGTGCCAGCAGCGAACACGATTTGAACACTGAAGCTTTCTTT.

On this clone itself: Other DNA sequences in the sample encode the same CDR3. The rearrangement uses TRBV15 and TRBJ1-1; D is unclear. Germline V lookup: CDR1 LNHNV, CDR2 YYDKDF (reference sequence). The CDR3 totals 12 residues. V shed 0 bases and J shed 7 bases, with 6 bases lying between them. The CDR3 loop reads CATSRDGSEAFF. The CDR3 region has the DNA TGTGCCACCAGCAGAGACGGCAGTGAAGCTTTCTTT. Complete variable domain (other parts from reference TRBV15 and TRBJ1-1): DAMVIQNPRYQVTQFGKPVTLSCSQTLNHNVMYWYQQKSSQAPKLLFHYYDKDFNNEADTPDNFQSRRPNTSFCFLDIRSPGLGDTAMYLCATSRDGSEAFFGQGTRLTVV.

V and J are TRBV7-2 and TRBJ2-3; D possibly corresponds to TRBD2 (7 bases). This CDR3 has 17 amino acids. Germline CDR1 reads SGHTA; CDR2 reads FQGNSA. With 4 bases removed from V and 0 bases from J, the gap between germline ends came to 17 bases. CDR3 sequence: CASSSGPRGGSTDTQYF. DNA for the CDR3: TGTGCCAGCAGCTCTGGCCCAAGGGGGGGGAGCACAGATACGCAGTATTTT.

The V gene is TRBV7-2, the J gene TRBJ1-2; D perhaps matches TRBD1 (5 bases). Germline V lookup: CDR1 SGHTA, CDR2 FQGNSA. Trimming removed 2 bases at V and 7 bases at J, with 11 bases between. The CDR3 has 13 residues. The CDR3 is CASSLNAGGGYTF. The CDR3 nucleotides are TGTGCCAGCAGCTTAAATGCGGGGGGTGGCTACACCTTC.

The genes are TRBV29-1 and TRBJ1-1, with D unclear. This CDR3 is 15 amino acids long. Trimming cost V 2 bases and J 4 bases, with 17 bases left between them. CDR1 is SQVTM and CDR2 is ANQGSEA in the germline V gene. The CDR3 DNA sequence: TGCAGCGTTGAAAACCCTCGCTCTCCGGGCACTGAAGCTTTCTTT. It yields the protein CSVENPRSPGTEAFF.

This clone was observed a single time. V gene TRBV7-8 combines with J gene TRBJ2-2; D gene unclear. Germline-derived CDR1 and CDR2 are SGHVS and FQNEAQ. Deletions cut 5 bases from V and 1 base from J, with 8 bases between. CDR3 length: 14 residues. DNA for the CDR3: TGTGCCAGCAGCCTAGACGAGAACACCGGGGAGCTGTTTTTT. Amino acid sequence: CASSLDENTGELFF.